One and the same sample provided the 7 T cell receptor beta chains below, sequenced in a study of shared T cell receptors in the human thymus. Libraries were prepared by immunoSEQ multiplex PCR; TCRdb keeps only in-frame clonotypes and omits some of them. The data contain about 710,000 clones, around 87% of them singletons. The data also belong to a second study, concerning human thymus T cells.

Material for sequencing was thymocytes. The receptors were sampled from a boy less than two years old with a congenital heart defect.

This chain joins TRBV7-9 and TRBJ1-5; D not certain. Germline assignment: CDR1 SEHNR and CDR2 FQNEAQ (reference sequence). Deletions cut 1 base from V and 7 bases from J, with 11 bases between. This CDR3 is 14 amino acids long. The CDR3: CASSLDGEDQPQHF. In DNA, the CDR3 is TGTGCCAGCAGCTTAGATGGGGAGGACCAGCCCCAGCATTTT.

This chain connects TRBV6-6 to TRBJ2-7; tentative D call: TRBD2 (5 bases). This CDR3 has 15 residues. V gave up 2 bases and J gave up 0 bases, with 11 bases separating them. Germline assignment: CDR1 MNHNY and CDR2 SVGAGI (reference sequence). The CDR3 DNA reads TGTGCCAGCAGTTACGAGGGCCGGGACTCCTACGAGCAGTACTTC. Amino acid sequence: CASSYEGRDSYEQYF.

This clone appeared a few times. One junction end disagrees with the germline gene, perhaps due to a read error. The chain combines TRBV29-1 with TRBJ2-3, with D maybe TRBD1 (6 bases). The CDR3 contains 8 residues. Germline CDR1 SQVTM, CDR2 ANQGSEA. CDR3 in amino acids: CSVEGQDF. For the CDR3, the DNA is TGCAGCGTTGAAGGACAGGATTTT.

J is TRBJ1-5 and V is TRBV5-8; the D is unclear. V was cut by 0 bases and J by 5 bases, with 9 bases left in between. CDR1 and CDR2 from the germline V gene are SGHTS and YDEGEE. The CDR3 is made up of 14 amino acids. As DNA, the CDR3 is TGTGCCAGCAGCTTGGAGAGGGCACATCAGCCCCAGCATTTT. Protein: CASSLERAHQPQHF.

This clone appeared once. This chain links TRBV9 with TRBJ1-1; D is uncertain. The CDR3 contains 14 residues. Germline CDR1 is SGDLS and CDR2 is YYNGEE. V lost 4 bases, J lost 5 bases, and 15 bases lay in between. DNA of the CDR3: TGTGCCAGCAGCCCCCACCCAGTGTGTACTGAAGCTTTCTTT. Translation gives CASSPHPVCTEAFF. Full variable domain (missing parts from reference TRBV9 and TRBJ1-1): DSGVTQTPKHLITATGQRVTLRCSPRSGDLSVYWYQQSLDQGLQFLIQYYNGEERAKGNILERFSAQQFPDLHSELNLSSLELGDSALYFCASSPHPVCTEAFFGQGTRLTVV.

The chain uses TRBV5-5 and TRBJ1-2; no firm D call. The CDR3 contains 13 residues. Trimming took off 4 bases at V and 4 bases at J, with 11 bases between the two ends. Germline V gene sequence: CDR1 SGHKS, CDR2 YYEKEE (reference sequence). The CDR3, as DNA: TGTGCCAGCAGCCACGGGAATCTCTATGGCTACACCTTC. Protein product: CASSHGNLYGYTF.

Written as DNA, the CDR3 is TGTGCCAGCAGTGCTGAGTTCAACCTAAACTATGGCTACACCTTC. It specifies CASSAEFNLNYGYTF. V usage is TRBV6-5 and J usage is TRBJ1-2; D unresolved. This CDR3 region has 15 residues. The V end was cut by 5 bases, the J end by 2 bases, with 15 bases between. Germline V CDR1 and CDR2: MNHEY, SVGAGI.